Following are 3 T cell receptor beta chains from one sample sequenced in a study of beta chain features in type 1 diabetes. Expressed TCRB transcripts were sequenced, since all the RNA that had been isolated was reverse transcribed. Assay used: immunoSEQ multiplex PCR; TCRdb lists only in-frame clones, some missing. This table holds approximately 260,000 clones, 20% found once. No antigen is known for these receptors. Study-wide findings and caveats: Among all four CD4+ subsets, Type 1 diabetes patients had TCRB CDR3s that were moderately but significantly shorter.

Sequenced input: naive CD4+ T cells from blood. All receptors come from a woman in her forties with type 1 diabetes.

This sequence joins TRBV30 and TRBJ2-5, with unresolved D. Trimming removed 2 bases from V and 11 bases from J, with 15 bases in between. Germline V lookup: CDR1 GTSNPN, CDR2 SVGIG (reference sequence). CDR3 length: 12 amino acids. The CDR3: CAWSKFLEEQYF. The DNA of the CDR3 is TGTGCCTGGAGTAAGTTCCTTGAGGAGCAGTACTTC.

This clone was seen only a few times. The chain joins TRBV28 to TRBJ2-1, with D hard to call. Per germline, CDR1 MDHEN and CDR2 SYDVKM. V was clipped by 6 bases and J by 0 bases, with 12 bases between them. CDR3 size: 15 residues. The CDR3 region is CASRIKRYSYNEQFF. The DNA of the CDR3 is TGTGCCAGCAGAATTAAGAGATACTCCTACAATGAGCAGTTCTTC. Filled out from reference TRBV28 and TRBJ2-1, the complete variable domain reads DVKVTQSSRYLVKRTGEKVFLECVQDMDHENMFWYRQDPGLGLRLIYFSYDVKMKEKGDIPEGYSVSREKKERFSLILESASTNQTSMYLCASRIKRYSYNEQFFGPGTRLTVL.

This clone has just a few counts. The chain links TRBV7-2 to TRBJ1-2; no reliable D call. V was trimmed by 1 base and J by 8 bases, leaving 14 bases between them. This CDR3 comprises 14 residues. The germline CDR1 and CDR2 sequences are SGHTA and FQGNSA. This CDR3 reads CASSLVARFFGYTF. CDR3 in DNA: TGTGCCAGCAGCTTAGTTGCCAGATTCTTCGGCTACACCTTC.